The T cell receptor (beta chain) described here comes from a study of T cell repertoires in cytomegalovirus infection. Study in general: It was the public TCR beta signatures that indicated both CMV infection and matching HLA type.

Germline V lookup: CDR1 SQVTM, CDR2 ANQGSEA. With 1 base removed from V and 0 bases from J, the gap between germline ends came to 13 bases. This CDR3 spans 16 amino acids. Each CDR3 protein gets one entry after TCRdb re-called the reads with MiXCR. The sample carries 480,000 or so distinct CDR3 sequences, about 10% recorded once. Comment on this clonotype: Its matching antigen is unknown.

Study-wide results and caveats: HLA-C-restricted CMV clonotypes gave the most frequent clonotype in two of eight donors. Pooled public TCR beta family frequency picked out CMV carriers with the relevant HLA.

The TCR was taken from a human donor in good health (CMV status not recorded). Some clones in this sample may be carry-over from other donors' samples. V and J are TRBV29-1 and TRBJ1-3; D gene unclear. Sequencing input: PBMCs. This CDR3 is CSVEALQRVSGNTIYF. The CDR3, as DNA: TGCAGCGTTGAAGCCCTCCAAAGGGTCTCTGGAAACACCATATATTTT. The full variable domain, rest sourced from reference TRBV29-1 and TRBJ1-3, is SAVISQKPSRDICQRGTSLTIQCQVDSQVTMMFWYRQQPGQSLTLIATANQGSEATYESGFVIDKFPISRPNLTFSTLTVSNMSPEDSSIYLCSVEALQRVSGNTIYFGEGSWLTVV.